This entry lists 21 T cell receptor beta chains sequenced from one sample in a study of CD8+CD57+ T cells in acquired aplastic anemia. Genomic DNA, the template, was used for profiling of the TCR beta VDJ and CDR3. TCRdb analysed the reads with MiXCR anew, one entry per CDR3 protein. Of 400,000 to 450,000 distinct CDR3 sequences in the sample, roughly 64% were seen once. The sequencing input was sorted CD4+, CD8+, or CD8+CD57+ T cells (not recorded which) from PBMCs. These receptors came from a human donor in good health, serving as a control.

The gene calls are TRBV2 and TRBJ2-7; D gene uncertain. CDR1 SNHLY and CDR2 FYNNEI come from the germline V gene. The CDR3 sequence is 13 residues long. V shed 6 bases and J shed 5 bases, with 14 bases lying between them. The CDR3 bases are TGTGCCAGCAGCGCTACAACGTTCCACGAGCAGTACTTC. Translated: CASSATTFHEQYF.

Comment on this clonotype: Relative to the germline gene, one junction end is altered; a read error may explain this. The chain links TRBV5-1 to TRBJ2-7; 8 bases line up with TRBD1. CDR1 and CDR2 from the germline V gene are SGHRS and YFSETQ. There are 14 residues in the CDR3. The CDR3: CASSLRGQGPEQYF. CDR3 in DNA: TGTGCCAGCAGCTTGAGAGGACAGGGCCCCGAGCAGTACTTC.

This clonotype came up many times. The chain employs TRBV5-1 and TRBJ2-3; D is uncertain. This CDR3 spans 14 amino acids. Looked up from germline, CDR1 is SGHRS and CDR2 is YFSETQ. The germline V and J ends were trimmed by 9 bases and 0 bases, with 14 bases remaining between them. The CDR3 nucleotides read TGCGCCACGAAAATGGCAGGTAGCACAGATACGCAGTATTTT. Its translation: CATKMAGSTDTQYF.

The rearrangement uses TRBV7-2 and TRBJ2-3; TRBD2 aligns across 13 bases. The J call may be in error: the DNA end matches TRBJ2-5 better. CDR1 and CDR2 (germline): SGHTA, FQGNSA. The CDR3 is 14 residues long. The CDR3 DNA is TGTGCCAGCAGTACTAGCGGGGGGGCCCAGACCCAGTACTTC. It translates to CASSTSGGAQTQYF.

This clonotype was seen a few times. V and J are TRBV29-1 and TRBJ1-4; D is unresolved. V lost 4 bases to trimming and J lost 8 bases, with 5 bases between them. The CDR3 runs to 10 residues. CDR1 and CDR2 from the germline V gene are SQVTM and ANQGSEA. CDR3 loop: CSVGQEKLFF. The CDR3 DNA is TGCAGCGTTGGGCAGGAAAAACTGTTTTTT.

Points on this clonotype: A much larger clone sits a single nucleotide away, making a read error possible. The rearrangement links TRBV12-5 to TRBJ1-3, with D maybe TRBD1 (5 bases). There are 15 residues in the CDR3. Germline CDR1 and CDR2: LGHNT and FRNRAP. CDR3 in DNA: TGTGCTAGTGGTTTGTTCGGGACCATTGGAAACACCATACATTTT. This codes for CASGLFGTIGNTIHF.

About this clonotype: The CDR3 end shows no conserved phenylalanine or tryptophan, and so a read error is likely. Because the CDR3's place on the DNA is in doubt, the DNA is left out and the CDR3 is given as listed by TCRdb. The chain is built from TRBV7-2 and TRBJ1-2. The CDR3 length is 13 residues, termini included. CDR1 and CDR2 (germline): SGHTA, FQGNSA. The chain's CDR3 is CASSPQTNWYTDT.

This chain joins TRBV7-8 and TRBJ1-6; D may be TRBD1 (6 bases). The CDR3 length is 15 residues. Germline lookup yields CDR1 SGHVS and CDR2 FQNEAQ. Trimming removed 4 bases at V and 19 bases at J, with 26 bases between. The chain's CDR3 is CASSSGQSANSLLHF. CDR3 coding DNA: TGTGCCAGCAGCTCAGGACAGAGCGCCAATTCACTTCTGCACTTT. The entire variable domain, with the rest obtained from reference TRBV7-8 and TRBJ1-6, is as follows: GAGVSQSPRYKVAKRGQDVALRCDPISGHVSLFWYQQALGQGPEFLTYFQNEAQLDKSGLPSDRFFAERPEGSVSTLKIQRTQQEDSAVYLCASSSGQSANSLLHFGNGTRLTVT.

As regards this clonotype: This is likely a read error, given that the CDR3 carries no conserved phenylalanine or tryptophan at its end. The DNA is omitted, as the CDR3 cannot be located on it reliably, and the CDR3 follows TCRdb's listing. The chain is built from TRBV7-2 and TRBJ2-7; the table's D call, TRBD2, has no DNA check behind it. Including both end residues, the CDR3 is 13 amino acids long. Germline CDR1 and CDR2: SGHTA and FQGNSA. The chain's CDR3 is CASSPSGPYVKYI.

The V gene is TRBV2, the J gene TRBJ2-2; D gene uncertain. The CDR3 has 14 amino acids. Trimming stripped 4 bases from V and 1 base from J, with 7 bases between. Germline CDR1 reads SNHLY; CDR2 reads FYNNEI. CDR3 sequence (DNA): TGTGCCAGCAGTGTCACAGTGAACACCGGGGAGCTGTTTTTT. Protein product: CASSVTVNTGELFF. Complete variable domain (other parts from reference TRBV2 and TRBJ2-2): EPEVTQTPSHQVTQMGQEVILRCVPISNHLYFYWYRQILGQKVEFLVSFYNNEISEKSEIFDDQFSVERPDGSNFTLKIRSTKLEDSAMYFCASSVTVNTGELFFGEGSRLTVL.

The chain has TRBV7-2 and TRBJ1-1, with D tentatively TRBD1 (5 bases). Germline V CDR1 and CDR2: SGHTA, FQGNSA. The CDR3 length is 14 residues. Trimming stripped 3 bases from V and 7 bases from J, with 15 bases between. CDR3 DNA sequence: TGTGCCAGCAGCTTTAATGCCGGCGGGGGTGAAGCTTTCTTT. It translates to CASSFNAGGGEAFF.

On this clonotype itself: Germline and junction disagree at one end, which may indicate a read error. V and J are TRBV9 and TRBJ1-5; D perhaps matches TRBD1 (6 bases). This CDR3 is built from 13 residues. Germline V gives CDR1 SGDLS, CDR2 YYNGEE. The CDR3 region has the DNA TGTGCCAGCAGTCGTGGGGGGCCCTACAATGAGCAGTTT. Translating gives CASSRGGPYNEQF.

On this clonotype: At one end, the junction sequence differs from germline, possibly due to a read error. This chain links TRBV10-1 with TRBJ2-1; 8 positions match TRBD2. The CDR3 runs 15 residues. Looked up from germline, CDR1 is WNHNN and CDR2 is SYGVQD (reference sequence). The CDR3 spells CASSEETGGSNEPFF. The CDR3 DNA sequence: TGCGCCAGCAGTGAAGAGACGGGGGGGTCCAATGAACCTTTCTTT.

This clonotype was recorded many times. The DNA of the CDR3 is TGTGCCAGCAGCGTAGCTACGGCGGCAGCAAATACGCAGTATTTT. Its protein product is CASSVATAAANTQYF. The chain links TRBV9 to TRBJ2-3, with D unresolved. Trimming took 0 bases from V and 7 from J, leaving 15 bases between them. The CDR3 spans 15 residues. Germline V gives CDR1 SGDLS, CDR2 YYNGEE. Full variable domain (outside the CDR3, taken from reference TRBV9 and TRBJ2-3): DSGVTQTPKHLITATGQRVTLRCSPRSGDLSVYWYQQSLDQGLQFLIQYYNGEERAKGNILERFSAQQFPDLHSELNLSSLELGDSALYFCASSVATAAANTQYFGPGTRLTVL.

This clonotype was observed a single time. This chain uses TRBV15 with TRBJ1-5, with D tentatively TRBD1 (6 bases). V was pared by 0 bases and J by 16 bases, with 25 bases between. The CDR3 spans 16 residues. Germline V lookup: CDR1 LNHNV, CDR2 YYDKDF (reference sequence). The CDR3 protein is CATSRDPGGQSFPGHF. The CDR3 DNA is TGTGCCACCAGCAGAGATCCGGGAGGACAGTCGTTCCCTGGACATTTT.

This clonotype was seen at least ten times. The rearrangement joins TRBV5-8 to TRBJ1-3, with D unclear. V was shortened by 4 bases and J by 11 bases, with 13 bases between the two germline ends. CDR1 SGHTS and CDR2 YDEGEE come from the germline V gene. This CDR3 contains 12 residues. For the CDR3, the DNA is TGTGCCAGCAGCCAGTCTCTGGATGCCATATATTTT. Protein sequence: CASSQSLDAIYF.

As concerns this clonotype: A read error may produce the germline difference seen at one junction end. This rearrangement joins TRBV7-8 to TRBJ2-3; D remains ambiguous. CDR3 length equals 14 residues. Germline CDR1 is SGHVS and CDR2 is FQNEAQ. CDR3 loop: CASSVNPNNEQFFF. The CDR3 nucleotides are TGTGCCAGCAGTGTAAACCCAAACAATGAGCAGTTCTTCTTT.

This clonotype was seen repeatedly, ten times or more. V and J are TRBV30 and TRBJ1-6, with 7 bases that match TRBD1. The CDR3 consists of 14 residues. From germline, CDR1 is GTSNPN and CDR2 SVGIG (reference sequence). V shed 2 bases, J shed 10 bases, and the junction held 8 bases outside the gene matches. The DNA for the CDR3 is TGTGCCTGGAGTTTTGAGGGGGCGAAGTCACCCCTCCACTTT. This encodes CAWSFEGAKSPLHF. Combining the CDR3 with reference TRBV30 and TRBJ1-6 gives the whole variable domain SQTIHQWPATLVQPVGSPLSLECTVEGTSNPNLYWYRQAAGRGLQLLFYSVGIGQISSEVPQNLSASRPQDRQFILSSKKLLLSDSGFYLCAWSFEGAKSPLHFGNGTRLTVT.

This sequence joins TRBV20-1 and TRBJ1-6; TRBD1 aligns across 9 bases. Germline CDR1 and CDR2: DFQATT and SNEGSKA (reference sequence). The CDR3 consists of 19 residues. The V gene end was trimmed by 2 bases and the J gene end by 0 bases; junction bases not matched to a gene: 11. This CDR3 is CSARTGTGIITSYNSPLHF. CDR3 sequence (DNA): TGCAGTGCTAGAACCGGGACAGGGATTATCACCTCCTATAATTCACCCCTCCACTTT.

This clonotype occurred once. The chain joins TRBV12-3 or TRBV12-4 to TRBJ1-1; D gene ambiguous. Between the trimmed V and J ends, which lost 5 bases and 2 bases, there was a span of 12 bases. The CDR3 extends over 14 amino acids. The CDR3 bases are TGTGCCAGCAGTGCGAGCACGAGTAACACTGAAGCTTTCTTT. It yields the protein CASSASTSNTEAFF.

The V and J genes are TRBV7-2 and TRBJ2-2; D remains unclear. The V gene lost 5 bases and the J gene lost 4 bases, with 11 bases spanning the gap. Germline V CDR1 and CDR2: SGHTA, FQGNSA. The CDR3 runs 14 residues. The chain's CDR3 is CASSMASSTGELFF. The DNA for the CDR3 is TGTGCCAGCAGCATGGCCAGCTCCACCGGGGAGCTGTTTTTT.